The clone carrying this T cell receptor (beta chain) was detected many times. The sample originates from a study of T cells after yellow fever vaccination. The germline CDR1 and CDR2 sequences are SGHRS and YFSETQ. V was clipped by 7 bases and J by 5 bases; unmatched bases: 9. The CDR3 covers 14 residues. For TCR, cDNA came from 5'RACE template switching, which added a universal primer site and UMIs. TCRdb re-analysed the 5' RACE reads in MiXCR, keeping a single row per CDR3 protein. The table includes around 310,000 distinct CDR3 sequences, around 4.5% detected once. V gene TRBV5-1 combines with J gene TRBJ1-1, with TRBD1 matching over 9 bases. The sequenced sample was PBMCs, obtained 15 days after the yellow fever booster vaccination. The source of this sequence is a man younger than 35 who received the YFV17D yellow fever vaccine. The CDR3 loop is CASGGGTGRTEAFF. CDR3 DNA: TGCGCCAGCGGCGGGGGGACAGGGAGGACTGAAGCTTTCTTT. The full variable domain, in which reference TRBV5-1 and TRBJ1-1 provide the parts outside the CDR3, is KAGVTQTPRYLIKTRGQQVTLSCSPISGHRSVSWYQQTPGQGLQFLFEYFSETQRNKGNFPGRFSGRQFSNSRSEMNVSTLELGDSALYLCASGGGTGRTEAFFGQGTRLTVV.